This TCR beta chain was identified in a study of cytomegalovirus exposure and HLA in healthy donors. Study-level information: The study placed about 86% of its approximately 400 genotyped donors in the Caucasian-associated ancestry cluster.

With regard to this clone: Its antigen is as yet unknown.

Findings and caveats of the study: It was reported in a later analysis that an Asian-associated ancestry cluster showed fewer N-insertions than the 666-donor mean. Association of a missense DCLRE1C variant with TCR beta V- and J-gene trimming was reported in a later analysis. Highest at DRB1 and lowest at HLA-C, TCR association rates differed among HLA loci in a later analysis.

The germline V and J ends were trimmed by 4 bases and 0 bases, with 9 bases remaining between them. The CDR3 is 14 amino acids. The germline CDR1 and CDR2 sequences are MNHEY and SMNVEV (reference sequence). A multiplex PCR was run with 60 Vbeta primers and 13 Jbeta primers. The repertoire was sequenced with immunoSEQ multiplex PCR; TCRdb's copy has only in-frame clones and lacks some. The sample includes some 57,000 clones, more than 70% seen only once; the top ten take 1.5%. The sequenced sample was PBMCs. The TCR was taken from a man aged 25-40 years in good health and CMV-seropositive. The chain combines TRBV27 with TRBJ1-1, with D maybe TRBD1 (5 bases). The chain's CDR3 is CASSSGLMNTEAFF. The CDR3 DNA follows: TGTGCCAGCAGTTCGGGACTCATGAACACTGAAGCTTTCTTT.